This entry is about one TCR beta chain. The sample comes from a study of T cell changes during pregnancy in multiple sclerosis. The V segment lost 1 base and the J segment 6 bases; nucleotides outside the gene matches: 9. Germline V CDR1 and CDR2: LGHNA, YNFKEQ. CDR3 length: 16 residues. The assay was immunoSEQ multiplex PCR, and TCRdb's table has in-frame clones only and misses some. The table has some 73,000 clones, 85% to 95% seen once. The receptor was derived from a female donor in good health, enrolled as a control in a pregnancy study. Sequences were derived from peripheral blood, sampled in the third trimester of pregnancy. The chain joins TRBV4-2 to TRBJ2-7; 10 bases fit TRBD1. In nucleotides, the CDR3 is TGTGCCAGCAGCCAAGTCCCCGGGACAGGGGAATCCGAGCAGTACTTC. Encoded protein: CASSQVPGTGESEQYF.